This passage covers 24 T cell receptor beta chains from one sample sequenced in a study of OX40 agonist ivuxolimab in advanced cancers. The table came from immunoSEQ multiplex PCR; TCRdb's copy has only in-frame clones and leaves some out. The table lists 23,000 or so clones, 84% of them singletons. Sequencing used CD4+ or CD8+ T cells sorted from blood, obtained in a trial of the OX40 agonist ivuxolimab. The receptors shown here come from an adult with an advanced solid tumor such as melanoma, head and neck, liver or kidney cancer.

The chain links TRBV7-9 to TRBJ1-5; 8 positions agree with TRBD1. This CDR3 is built from 14 residues. V gave up 4 bases and J gave up 6 bases; unmatched junction bases: 5. Germline values: CDR1 SEHNR, CDR2 FQNEAQ (reference sequence). CDR3 loop: CASSYTGGPQPQHF. CDR3 nucleotide sequence: TGTGCCAGCAGCTACACAGGGGGGCCTCAGCCCCAGCATTTT.

This sequence joins TRBV5-1 and TRBJ1-2; D uncertain. The ends were cut back, 4 bases at V and 6 bases at J, with 13 bases in the middle. Germline-derived CDR1 and CDR2 are SGHRS and YFSETQ. The length of the CDR3 is 13 residues. CDR3 nucleotides: TGCGCCAGCAGCCCTCTTAAGACGGATGGCTACACCTTC. As protein: CASSPLKTDGYTF.

The V call is TRBV6-6, the J call TRBJ2-3; 7 bases fit TRBD2. The CDR3 covers 14 residues. CDR1 is MNHNY, CDR2 SVGAGI, per germline (reference sequence). Losses at the gene ends were 8 bases for V and 3 bases for J; bases not matched to a gene: 8. CDR3 in DNA: TGTGCCAGCTCCACTGCGGGGGAAACAGATACGCAGTATTTT. As protein: CASSTAGETDTQYF.

The chain combines TRBV19 with TRBJ2-1; 7 bases map to TRBD1. CDR1 and CDR2 (germline): LNHDA, SQIVND (reference sequence). Trimming removed 5 bases from V and 6 bases from J; junction bases left unmatched: 13. This CDR3 region has 16 residues. CDR3 sequence: CASSPPTGQFGNEQFF. CDR3 coding DNA: TGTGCCAGTAGTCCCCCGACAGGGCAATTTGGCAATGAGCAGTTCTTC.

This chain links TRBV2 with TRBJ1-2; D call uncertain. This CDR3 is built from 13 residues. Deletions cut 8 bases from V and 0 bases from J, with 10 bases between. The V gene's germline CDR1 is SNHLY and CDR2 FYNNEI. CDR3 coding DNA: TGTGCCAGCCTAGGACGGCCTAACTATGGCTACACCTTC. Translation gives CASLGRPNYGYTF. The whole variable domain, filled in from reference TRBV2 and TRBJ1-2, reads EPEVTQTPSHQVTQMGQEVILRCVPISNHLYFYWYRQILGQKVEFLVSFYNNEISEKSEIFDDQFSVERPDGSNFTLKIRSTKLEDSAMYFCASLGRPNYGYTFGSGTRLTVV.

A remark on this clone: This same CDR3 is encoded by further DNA sequences in the sample. The chain has TRBV18 and TRBJ2-7, with D uncertain. Germline values: CDR1 KGHSH, CDR2 LQKENI. V lost 3 bases, J lost 0 bases, and 6 bases lay in between. The CDR3 has 13 residues. The CDR3 DNA follows: TGTGCCAGCTCACCGTTAGACTCCTACGAGCAGTACTTC. It yields the protein CASSPLDSYEQYF.

This chain uses TRBV6-5 with TRBJ1-5, with D unresolved. The germline gives CDR1 MNHEY, CDR2 SVGAGI. V shed 2 bases and J shed 8 bases, with 7 bases lying between them. The CDR3 loop spans 12 amino acids. In nucleotides, the CDR3 is TGTGCCAGCAGTTACCGGAAGGAGCCCCAGCATTTT. Its protein product is CASSYRKEPQHF.

V is TRBV19 and J is TRBJ2-5, with a tentative D call TRBD2 (6 bases). Trimming left V 3 bases short and J 11 bases short, with 19 bases between. The CDR3 sequence is 14 residues long. Germline CDR1 LNHDA, CDR2 SQIVND (reference sequence). CDR3 sequence: CASSIGLEGREQYF. As DNA, the CDR3 is TGTGCCAGTAGTATTGGTTTGGAGGGCCGGGAGCAGTACTTC.

This clone has only a few counts. The chain has TRBV10-3 and TRBJ2-1; weak D call: TRBD2 (6 bases). Deletions cut 11 bases from V and 8 bases from J, with 22 bases between. CDR3 length equals 14 residues. Germline assignment: CDR1 ENHRY and CDR2 SYGVKD. The CDR3: CAVATPGESDEQFF. CDR3 sequence (DNA): TGTGCCGTCGCCACTCCGGGAGAAAGTGATGAGCAGTTCTTC.

This clone was recorded once. The CDR3 sequence is CASSTLSGGGMNTEAFF. The CDR3 DNA reads TGTGCCAGTAGTACCCTATCGGGGGGAGGGATGAACACTGAAGCTTTCTTT. This chain connects TRBV19 to TRBJ1-1, with D perhaps matching TRBD1 (5 bases). Germline loops: CDR1 LNHDA, CDR2 SQIVND (reference sequence). V lost 4 bases and J lost 0, with 18 bases in between. This CDR3 is 17 amino acids long.

The rearrangement links TRBV7-2 to TRBJ2-1, with TRBD2 as a possible D gene (5 bases). The CDR3 loop spans 12 amino acids. The germline V gene encodes CDR1 SGHTA and CDR2 FQGNSA. The V and J ends lost 5 bases and 12 bases respectively, with 14 bases between them. The CDR3 bases are TGTGCCAGCAGCCCCACTAGTGAGAGGCAGTTCTTC. It codes for CASSPTSERQFF. Together with reference TRBV7-2 and TRBJ2-1, the CDR3 gives the full variable domain: GAGVSQSPSNKVTEKGKDVELRCDPISGHTALYWYRQSLGQGLEFLIYFQGNSAPDKSGLPSDRFSAERTGGSVSTLTIQRTQQEDSAVYLCASSPTSERQFFGPGTRLTVL.

On this clone: The same CDR3 also results from other DNA sequences found in this sample. The chain uses TRBV5-1 and TRBJ2-7, with D possibly TRBD1 on 6 matching bases. Trimming removed 0 bases from V and 3 bases from J, with 13 bases in between. Germline V CDR1 and CDR2: SGHRS, YFSETQ. The CDR3 loop spans 15 amino acids. The CDR3 protein is CASSLAGGSVYEQYF. DNA of the CDR3: TGCGCCAGCAGCTTGGCTGGGGGCTCCGTCTACGAGCAGTACTTC. The full variable domain, rest sourced from reference TRBV5-1 and TRBJ2-7, is KAGVTQTPRYLIKTRGQQVTLSCSPISGHRSVSWYQQTPGQGLQFLFEYFSETQRNKGNFPGRFSGRQFSNSRSEMNVSTLELGDSALYLCASSLAGGSVYEQYFGPGTRLTVT.

V usage is TRBV9 and J usage is TRBJ2-5; a weak D match, TRBD1 (6 bases). V lost 0 bases and J 4 bases, leaving 13 bases between the germline ends. The CDR3 runs to 15 residues. The germline V gene encodes CDR1 SGDLS and CDR2 YYNGEE. CDR3 sequence (DNA): TGTGCCAGCAGCGTAGGCCCAGGGGCCGGAGAGACCCAGTACTTC. This encodes CASSVGPGAGETQYF.

The V call is TRBV9, the J call TRBJ2-5, with D tentatively TRBD2 (7 bases). V lost 1 base to trimming and J lost 4 bases, with 14 bases between them. The CDR3 has 15 amino acids. Germline CDR1 reads SGDLS; CDR2 reads YYNGEE. The CDR3 DNA is TGTGCCAGCAGCGTATCTCTCGGGGGGCCAGAGACCCAGTACTTC. Its translation: CASSVSLGGPETQYF. Looking up the rest from reference TRBV9 and TRBJ2-5 gives the full variable domain: DSGVTQTPKHLITATGQRVTLRCSPRSGDLSVYWYQQSLDQGLQFLIQYYNGEERAKGNILERFSAQQFPDLHSELNLSSLELGDSALYFCASSVSLGGPETQYFGPGTRLLVL.

This clone was detected only a few times. The chain employs TRBV6-5 and TRBJ2-7; D is ambiguous. CDR3 length: 15 amino acids. The ends were cut back, 0 bases at V and 4 bases at J, with 13 bases in the middle. The germline CDR1 and CDR2 sequences are MNHEY and SVGAGI. The CDR3, as DNA: TGTGCCAGCAGTTACTCCCCACAAGGCGGTTACGAGCAGTACTTC. This translates into CASSYSPQGGYEQYF.

This clone was seen a few times. The V gene is TRBV10-2, the J gene TRBJ2-7, with no clear D. Germline V lookup: CDR1 WSHSY, CDR2 SAAADI. The CDR3 is 12 residues long. V lost 2 bases and J lost 9, with 11 bases in between. The CDR3 loop reads CASSEQLLGQYF. CDR3 in DNA: TGCGCCAGCAGTGAGCAGCTGCTGGGGCAGTACTTC.

The chain is built from TRBV7-2 and TRBJ2-5; D perhaps matches TRBD2 (7 bases). Germline V gene data show CDR1 as SGHTA and CDR2 as FQGNSA. Trimming stripped 3 bases from V and 1 base from J, with 12 bases between. This CDR3 has 15 amino acids. The CDR3 here is CASSFEGGFQETQYF. The CDR3 region has the DNA TGTGCCAGCAGCTTTGAGGGGGGGTTCCAAGAGACCCAGTACTTC.

In DNA, the CDR3 is TGTGCCAGCAGCGCCCCATCAGGCAGGGGTCAAAATGAAAAACTGTTTTTT. This gives the protein CASSAPSGRGQNEKLFF. The chain has TRBV5-4 and TRBJ1-4; a weak D match, TRBD1 (6 bases). With 4 bases removed from V and 5 bases from J, the gap between germline ends came to 21 bases. CDR3 length equals 17 residues. CDR1 SGHNT and CDR2 YYREEE come from the germline V gene (reference sequence).

The V gene is TRBV5-1, the J gene TRBJ1-2; no reliable D call. V gave up 0 bases and J gave up 2 bases, with 8 bases separating them. Germline CDR1 reads SGHRS; CDR2 reads YFSETQ. CDR3 length equals 14 residues. CDR3 amino acids: CASSLGGVNYGYTF. The CDR3 DNA reads TGCGCCAGCAGCTTGGGGGGAGTGAACTATGGCTACACCTTC.

The chain has TRBV7-8 and TRBJ2-5; the D is unclear. The CDR3 is 15 amino acids. Deletions cut 3 bases from V and 3 bases from J, with 14 bases between. Germline values: CDR1 SGHVS, CDR2 FQNEAQ. The CDR3, as DNA: TGTGCCAGCAGCTTCTATGACGGAAAAAAAGAGACCCAGTACTTC. It is translated as CASSFYDGKKETQYF. Variable domain in full (rest from reference TRBV7-8 and TRBJ2-5): GAGVSQSPRYKVAKRGQDVALRCDPISGHVSLFWYQQALGQGPEFLTYFQNEAQLDKSGLPSDRFFAERPEGSVSTLKIQRTQQEDSAVYLCASSFYDGKKETQYFGPGTRLLVL.

This clone was recorded only once. This chain uses TRBV21-1 with TRBJ2-3; TRBD2 is the table's D call, not checked against the DNA. TRBV21-1 is a pseudogene locus. The length of the CDR3 is 16 residues. The CDR3, as DNA: TGTGCCAGCAGCAAAGGGAGGATTAGCAAGGCAGATACGCAGTATTTT. Translation: CASSKGRISKADTQYF.

This clone was seen a few times. The genes are TRBV6-5 and TRBJ1-6; unclear D gene. Germline values: CDR1 MNHEY, CDR2 SVGAGI. Trimming pared 4 bases from V and 0 bases from J, leaving 7 bases between. The CDR3 runs 15 residues. This CDR3 reads CASSWTSSYNSPLHF. CDR3 sequence (DNA): TGTGCCAGCAGTTGGACGAGCTCCTATAATTCACCCCTCCACTTT.

This chain connects TRBV7-2 to TRBJ2-5; TRBD2 matches at 9 bases. Germline V gene lookup returns CDR1 SGHTA and CDR2 FQGNSA. The CDR3 totals 15 residues. Germline trimming cut 4 bases from V and 5 bases from J; bases unmatched to any gene: 8. This CDR3 is CASSSSGTGGETQYF. CDR3 DNA: TGTGCCAGCAGCTCTAGCGGGACGGGCGGGGAGACCCAGTACTTC.

This clone has only one observation. The CDR3 loop reads CASSSGLAGALSEQYF. The CDR3 DNA follows: TGTGCCAGCAGCTCGGGACTAGCGGGGGCCCTGAGCGAGCAGTACTTC. This chain joins TRBV7-9 and TRBJ2-7, with 14 bases that match TRBD2. The CDR3 covers 16 residues. J lost 6 bases, V lost 4 bases, and 8 bases had no gene match. Germline CDR1 reads SEHNR; CDR2 reads FQNEAQ (reference sequence). The variable domain in full, completed from reference TRBV7-9 and TRBJ2-7, reads DTGVSQNPRHKITKRGQNVTFRCDPISEHNRLYWYRQTLGQGPEFLTYFQNEAQLEKSRLLSDRFSAERPKGSFSTLEIQRTEQGDSAMYLCASSSGLAGALSEQYFGPGTRLTVT.